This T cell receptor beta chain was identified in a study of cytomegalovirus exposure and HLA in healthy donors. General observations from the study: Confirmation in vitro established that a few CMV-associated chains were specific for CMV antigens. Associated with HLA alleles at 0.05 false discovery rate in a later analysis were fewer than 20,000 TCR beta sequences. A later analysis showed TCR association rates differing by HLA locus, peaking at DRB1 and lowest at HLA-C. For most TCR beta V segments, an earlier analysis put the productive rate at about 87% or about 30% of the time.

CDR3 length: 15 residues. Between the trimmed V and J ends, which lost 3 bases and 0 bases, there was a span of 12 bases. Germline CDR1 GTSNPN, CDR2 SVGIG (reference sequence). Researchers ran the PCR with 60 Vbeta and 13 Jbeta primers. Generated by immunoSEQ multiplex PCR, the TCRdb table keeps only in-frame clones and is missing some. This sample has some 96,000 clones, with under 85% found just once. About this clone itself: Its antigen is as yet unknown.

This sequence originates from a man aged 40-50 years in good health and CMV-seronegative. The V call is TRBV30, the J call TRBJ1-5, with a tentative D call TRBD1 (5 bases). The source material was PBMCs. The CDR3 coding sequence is TGTGCCTGGAGCAAGGGACTTAATAGCAATCAGCCCCAGCATTTT. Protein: CAWSKGLNSNQPQHF.